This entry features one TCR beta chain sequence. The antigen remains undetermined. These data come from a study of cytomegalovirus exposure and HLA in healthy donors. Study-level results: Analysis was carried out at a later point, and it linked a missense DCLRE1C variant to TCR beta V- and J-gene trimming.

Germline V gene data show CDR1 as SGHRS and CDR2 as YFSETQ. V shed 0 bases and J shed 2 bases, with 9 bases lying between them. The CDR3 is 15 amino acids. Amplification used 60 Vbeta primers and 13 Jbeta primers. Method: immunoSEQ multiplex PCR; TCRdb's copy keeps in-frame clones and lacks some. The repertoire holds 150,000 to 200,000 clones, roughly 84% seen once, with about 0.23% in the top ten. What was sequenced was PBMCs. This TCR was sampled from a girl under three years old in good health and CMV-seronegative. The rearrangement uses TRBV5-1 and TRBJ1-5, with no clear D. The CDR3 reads CASSLDHGGNQPQHF. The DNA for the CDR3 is TGCGCCAGCAGCTTGGATCACGGGGGCAATCAGCCCCAGCATTTT.